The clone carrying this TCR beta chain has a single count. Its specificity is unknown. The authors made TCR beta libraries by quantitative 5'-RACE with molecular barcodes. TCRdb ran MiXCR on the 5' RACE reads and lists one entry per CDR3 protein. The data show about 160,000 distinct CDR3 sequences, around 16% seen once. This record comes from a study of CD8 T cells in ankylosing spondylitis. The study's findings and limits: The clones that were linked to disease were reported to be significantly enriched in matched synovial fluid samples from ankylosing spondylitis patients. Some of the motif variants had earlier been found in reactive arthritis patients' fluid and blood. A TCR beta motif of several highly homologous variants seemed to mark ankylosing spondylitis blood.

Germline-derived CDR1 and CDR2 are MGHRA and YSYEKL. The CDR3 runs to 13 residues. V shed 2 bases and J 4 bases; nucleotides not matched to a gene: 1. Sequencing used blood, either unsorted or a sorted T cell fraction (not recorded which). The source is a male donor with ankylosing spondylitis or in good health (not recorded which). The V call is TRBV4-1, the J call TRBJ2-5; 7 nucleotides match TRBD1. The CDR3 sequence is CASSQRTGETQYF. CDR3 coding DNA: TGCGCCAGCAGCCAAAGGACAGGAGAGACCCAGTACTTC.